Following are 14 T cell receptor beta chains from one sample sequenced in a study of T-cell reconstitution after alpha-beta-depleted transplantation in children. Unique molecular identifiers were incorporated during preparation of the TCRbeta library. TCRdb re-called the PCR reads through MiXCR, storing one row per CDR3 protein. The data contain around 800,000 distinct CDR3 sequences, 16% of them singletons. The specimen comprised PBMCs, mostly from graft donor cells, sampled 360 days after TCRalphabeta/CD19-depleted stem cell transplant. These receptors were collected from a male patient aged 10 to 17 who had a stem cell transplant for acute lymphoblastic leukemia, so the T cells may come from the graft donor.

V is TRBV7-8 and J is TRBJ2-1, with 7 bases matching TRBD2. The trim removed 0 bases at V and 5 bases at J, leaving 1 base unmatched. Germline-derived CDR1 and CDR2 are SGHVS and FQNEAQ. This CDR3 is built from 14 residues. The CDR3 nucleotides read TGTGCCAGCAGCTTAGCGACTAGCCACAATGAGCAGTTCTTC. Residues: CASSLATSHNEQFF.

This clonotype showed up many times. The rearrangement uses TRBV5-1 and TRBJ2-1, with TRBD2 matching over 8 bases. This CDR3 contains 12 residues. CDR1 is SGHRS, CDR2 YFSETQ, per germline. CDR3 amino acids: CAVAGRNNEQFF. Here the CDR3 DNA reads TGCGCTGTAGCGGGACGGAACAATGAGCAGTTCTTC.

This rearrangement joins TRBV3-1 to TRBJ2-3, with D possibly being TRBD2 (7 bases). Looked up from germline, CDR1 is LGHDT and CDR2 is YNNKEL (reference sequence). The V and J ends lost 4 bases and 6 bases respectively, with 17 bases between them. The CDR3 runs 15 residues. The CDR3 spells CASSLTRTRGDTQYF. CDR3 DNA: TGTGCCAGCAGCCTTACCCGGACTAGGGGGGATACGCAGTATTTT.

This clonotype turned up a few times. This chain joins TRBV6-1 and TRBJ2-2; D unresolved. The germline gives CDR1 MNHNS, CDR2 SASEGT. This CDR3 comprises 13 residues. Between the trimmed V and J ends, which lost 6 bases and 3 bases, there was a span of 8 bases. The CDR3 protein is CASRGVHTGELFF. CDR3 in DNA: TGTGCCAGCAGAGGCGTGCACACCGGGGAGCTGTTTTTT.

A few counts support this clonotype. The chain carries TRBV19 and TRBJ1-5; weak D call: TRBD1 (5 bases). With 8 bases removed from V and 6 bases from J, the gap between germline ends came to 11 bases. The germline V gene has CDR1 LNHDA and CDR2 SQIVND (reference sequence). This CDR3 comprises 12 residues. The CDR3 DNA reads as TGTGCCAGTGGTCAGGGCCTTCAGCCCCAGCATTTT. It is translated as CASGQGLQPQHF.

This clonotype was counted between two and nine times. The chain's CDR3 is CSVEGFSGRASSSYNEQFF. CDR3 nucleotides: TGCAGCGTTGAAGGGTTCTCCGGGAGGGCGTCGAGCTCCTACAATGAGCAGTTCTTC. This rearrangement joins TRBV29-1 to TRBJ2-1; 8 bases map to TRBD2. Germline CDR1 is SQVTM and CDR2 is ANQGSEA. This CDR3 contains 19 residues. Trimming cost V 1 base and J 0 bases; bases outside gene matches: 14.

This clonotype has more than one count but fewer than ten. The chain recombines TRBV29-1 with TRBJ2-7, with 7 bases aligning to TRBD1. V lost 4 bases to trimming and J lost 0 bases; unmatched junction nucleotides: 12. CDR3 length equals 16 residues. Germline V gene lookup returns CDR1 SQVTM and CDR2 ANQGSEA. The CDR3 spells CSVVGGSGDYSYEQYF. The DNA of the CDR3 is TGCAGCGTTGTAGGGGGCTCTGGCGATTACTCCTACGAGCAGTACTTC.

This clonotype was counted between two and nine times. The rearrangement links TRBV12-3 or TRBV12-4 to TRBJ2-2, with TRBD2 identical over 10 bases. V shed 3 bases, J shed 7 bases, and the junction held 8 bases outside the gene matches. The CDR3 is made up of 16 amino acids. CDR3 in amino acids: CASSLALAGDVGELFF. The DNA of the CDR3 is TGTGCCAGCAGTTTGGCTCTAGCGGGAGATGTCGGGGAGCTGTTTTTT.

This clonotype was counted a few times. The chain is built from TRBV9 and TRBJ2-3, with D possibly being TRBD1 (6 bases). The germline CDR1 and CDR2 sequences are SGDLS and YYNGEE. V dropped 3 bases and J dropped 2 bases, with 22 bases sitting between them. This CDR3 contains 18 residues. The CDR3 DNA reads TGTGCCAGCAGCGATCGGCAAAACCACAGGGCCCCCACAGATACGCAGTATTTT. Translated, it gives CASSDRQNHRAPTDTQYF.

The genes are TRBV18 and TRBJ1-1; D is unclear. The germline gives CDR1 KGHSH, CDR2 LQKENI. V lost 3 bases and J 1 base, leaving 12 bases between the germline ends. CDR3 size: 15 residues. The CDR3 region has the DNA TGTGCCAGCTCACCTTTGGTCGGGCCGAACACTGAAGCTTTCTTT. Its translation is CASSPLVGPNTEAFF.

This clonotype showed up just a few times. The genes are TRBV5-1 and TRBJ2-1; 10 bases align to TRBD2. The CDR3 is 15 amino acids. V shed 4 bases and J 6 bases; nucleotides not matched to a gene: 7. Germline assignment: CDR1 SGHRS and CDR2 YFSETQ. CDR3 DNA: TGCGCCAGCAGCGAGACCAGCGGGAGGGCCAATGAGCAGTTCTTC. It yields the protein CASSETSGRANEQFF.

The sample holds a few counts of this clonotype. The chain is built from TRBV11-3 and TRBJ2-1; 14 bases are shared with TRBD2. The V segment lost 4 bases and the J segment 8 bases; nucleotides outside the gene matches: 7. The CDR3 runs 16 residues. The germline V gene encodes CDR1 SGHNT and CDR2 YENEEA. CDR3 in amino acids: CASSSWTSGRNDEQFF. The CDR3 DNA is TGTGCCAGCAGCTCATGGACTAGCGGGAGGAATGATGAGCAGTTCTTC. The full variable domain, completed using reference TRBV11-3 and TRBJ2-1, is EAGVVQSPRYKIIEKKQPVAFWCNPISGHNTLYWYLQNLGQGPELLIRYENEEAVDDSQLPKDRFSAERLKGVDSTLKIQPAELGDSAVYLCASSSWTSGRNDEQFFGPGTRLTVL.

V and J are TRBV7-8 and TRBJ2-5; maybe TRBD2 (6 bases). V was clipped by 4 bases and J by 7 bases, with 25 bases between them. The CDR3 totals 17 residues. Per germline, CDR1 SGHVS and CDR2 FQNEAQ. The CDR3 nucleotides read TGTGCCAGCAGCTCCCCCTGGGGCGACAACCCAGCGGGGACCCAGTACTTC. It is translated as CASSSPWGDNPAGTQYF.

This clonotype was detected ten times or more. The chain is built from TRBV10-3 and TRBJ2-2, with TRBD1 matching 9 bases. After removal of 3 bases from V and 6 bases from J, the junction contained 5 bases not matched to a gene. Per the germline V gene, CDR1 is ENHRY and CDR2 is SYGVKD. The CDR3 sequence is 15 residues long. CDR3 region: CAISDWTGAAGELFF. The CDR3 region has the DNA TGTGCCATCAGTGATTGGACAGGGGCTGCCGGGGAGCTGTTTTTT.